A single sample gave rise to the 29 T cell receptor beta chains below, sequenced in a study of blood T cell repertoires in COVID-19. Produced via immunoSEQ multiplex PCR; TCRdb's table is partial and in-frame only. The data show approximately 150,000 clones, 75% to 90% seen once. The sample was peripheral blood. The receptors originated from a man in his sixties or seventies who had recovered from COVID-19.

The chain is built from TRBV25-1 and TRBJ1-2; 7 bases are a match to TRBD1. This CDR3 contains 16 residues. V lost 0 bases to trimming and J lost 8 bases; unmatched junction nucleotides: 12. Germline V gives CDR1 MGHDK, CDR2 SYGVNS. CDR3 bases: TGTGCCAGCAGTGAATATCAACTCTCGACAGGGAGAGGCTACACCTTC. Its protein is CASSEYQLSTGRGYTF.

The rearrangement joins TRBV30 to TRBJ1-2; no reliable D call. V gave up 0 bases and J gave up 4 bases, with 9 bases separating them. In germline, CDR1 is GTSNPN, CDR2 SVGIG (reference sequence). The CDR3 has 13 residues. DNA of the CDR3: TGTGCCTGGAGTGTGACTCTGGGCTATGGCTACACCTTC. Residues: CAWSVTLGYGYTF. The full variable domain, its missing parts supplied by reference TRBV30 and TRBJ1-2, is SQTIHQWPATLVQPVGSPLSLECTVEGTSNPNLYWYRQAAGRGLQLLFYSVGIGQISSEVPQNLSASRPQDRQFILSSKKLLLSDSGFYLCAWSVTLGYGYTFGSGTRLTVV.

V and J are TRBV19 and TRBJ2-2; no clear D gene. V dropped 3 bases and J dropped 1 base, with 6 bases sitting between them. CDR1 LNHDA and CDR2 SQIVND come from the germline V gene (reference sequence). The CDR3 has 14 amino acids. DNA of the CDR3: TGTGCCAGTAGTATCCGACTGAACACCGGGGAGCTGTTTTTT. As protein: CASSIRLNTGELFF.

J is TRBJ2-4 and V is TRBV5-1; the D gene is possibly TRBD1 (6 bases). The germline gives CDR1 SGHRS, CDR2 YFSETQ. The CDR3 is 13 amino acids. V was clipped by 7 bases and J by 9 bases, with 17 bases between them. As DNA, the CDR3 is TGCGCCAGCGGGGGCACCTACTCCCCCATTCAGTACTTC. Its translation: CASGGTYSPIQYF.

The sample holds one count of this clone. J is TRBJ1-5 and V is TRBV6-1; the match to TRBD1 covers 7 bases. The germline gives CDR1 MNHNS, CDR2 SASEGT. The CDR3 runs to 15 residues. Germline trimming cut 3 bases from V and 5 bases from J; bases unmatched to any gene: 7. The CDR3, as DNA: TGTGCCAGCAGTGATCGGACAGGATGGGATCAGCCCCAGCATTTT. Amino acid sequence: CASSDRTGWDQPQHF.

This clone was seen a few times. This chain uses TRBV5-1 with TRBJ1-4; tentatively, D is TRBD1 (5 bases). Germline V lookup: CDR1 SGHRS, CDR2 YFSETQ. Trimming removed 3 bases from V and 7 bases from J, with 16 bases in between. The CDR3 totals 15 residues. The CDR3 is CASSSTGSGTEKLFF. The CDR3 DNA follows: TGCGCCAGCAGCTCAACAGGTTCAGGTACTGAAAAACTGTTTTTT.

The V and J genes are TRBV30 and TRBJ1-2; D is unresolved. Germline assignment: CDR1 GTSNPN and CDR2 SVGIG (reference sequence). The CDR3 sequence is 12 residues long. Trimming removed 2 bases at V and 2 bases at J, with 6 bases between. The CDR3 here is CAWSLQNYGYTF. In nucleotides, the CDR3 is TGTGCCTGGAGTTTACAGAACTATGGCTACACCTTC.

The chain couples TRBV5-1 to TRBJ2-1; TRBD2 agrees at 11 bases. This CDR3 is 16 amino acids long. Germline CDR1 and CDR2: SGHRS and YFSETQ. The V and J ends lost 0 bases and 7 bases, in that order; junction bases with no gene match: 6. DNA for the CDR3: TGCGCCAGCAGCTTGGGAACTAGCGGGAGTAGGAATGAGCAGTTCTTC. Amino acid sequence: CASSLGTSGSRNEQFF.

The rearrangement uses TRBV10-1 and TRBJ1-4, with 7 bases matching TRBD1. CDR3 length: 10 amino acids. The germline V gene encodes CDR1 WNHNN and CDR2 SYGVQD (reference sequence). CDR3 in amino acids: CVPYKTGLFF. CDR3 coding DNA: TGCGTGCCGTACAAGACAGGGCTGTTTTTT.

The chain recombines TRBV7-8 with TRBJ2-1, with D possibly being TRBD1 (5 bases). Germline CDR1 is SGHVS and CDR2 is FQNEAQ. The CDR3 totals 14 residues. V shed 1 base and J shed 6 bases, with 10 bases lying between them. For the CDR3, the DNA is TGTGCCAGCAGCTTAGGTCCGCAGGGCAATGAGCAGTTCTTC. This codes for CASSLGPQGNEQFF.

J is TRBJ2-1 and V is TRBV28; TRBD2 agrees at 13 bases. The CDR3 is made up of 16 amino acids. The germline V gene encodes CDR1 MDHEN and CDR2 SYDVKM. J gave up 7 bases and V 3 bases, and 6 bases lay outside the gene matches. The CDR3 here is CASSFLGLAGNNEQFF. In nucleotides, the CDR3 is TGTGCCAGCAGTTTTCTGGGACTAGCGGGAAATAATGAGCAGTTCTTC.

The chain links TRBV6-2 or TRBV6-3 to TRBJ2-7, with TRBD1 as a possible D gene (5 bases). The germline V gene encodes CDR1 MNHEY and CDR2 SVGEGT. Deletions cut 0 bases from V and 2 bases from J, with 14 bases between. The CDR3 covers 16 residues. CDR3 residues: CASSYSLGQGAYEQYF. The CDR3 bases are TGTGCCAGCAGTTACTCTCTGGGGCAGGGTGCCTACGAGCAGTACTTC.

The V and J genes are TRBV11-3 and TRBJ2-3, with D uncertain. Trimming pared 1 base from V and 1 base from J, leaving 6 bases between. This CDR3 contains 14 residues. CDR1 is SGHNT and CDR2 is YENEEA in the germline V gene. CDR3 residues: CASSLGRGTDTQYF. The CDR3, as DNA: TGTGCCAGCAGCTTAGGTCGAGGCACAGATACGCAGTATTTT.

The chain combines TRBV2 with TRBJ1-4, with D possibly being TRBD1 (6 bases). Germline V lookup: CDR1 SNHLY, CDR2 FYNNEI. This CDR3 is 15 amino acids long. V lost 5 bases and J 3 bases, leaving 13 bases between the germline ends. CDR3 in amino acids: CASSPRGGSNEKLFF. CDR3 nucleotide sequence: TGTGCCAGCAGTCCACGAGGGGGTTCTAATGAAAAACTGTTTTTT.

V gene TRBV4-1 combines with J gene TRBJ1-2; D gene uncertain. V gave up 0 bases and J gave up 7 bases, with 9 bases separating them. The CDR3 consists of 13 residues. Germline assignment: CDR1 MGHRA and CDR2 YSYEKL. The CDR3 DNA reads as TGCGCCAGCAGCCAAGAATTACCCGGTGGCTACACCTTC. It yields the protein CASSQELPGGYTF.

The chain employs TRBV6-2 or TRBV6-3 and TRBJ2-3, with TRBD2 as a possible D gene (5 bases). The CDR3 runs 11 residues. V was clipped by 5 bases and J by 5 bases, with 5 bases between them. Germline V gene data show CDR1 as MNHEY and CDR2 as SVGEGT. The chain's CDR3 is CASSREDTQYF. In DNA, the CDR3 is TGTGCCAGCAGTCGGGAAGATACGCAGTATTTT.

The chain couples TRBV18 to TRBJ1-1, with a weak D call TRBD1 (5 bases). CDR1 and CDR2 from the germline V gene are KGHSH and LQKENI. V shed 8 bases and J shed 1 base, with 11 bases lying between them. The CDR3 length is 13 residues. This CDR3 reads CASRGVQNTEAFF. The CDR3 DNA reads TGTGCCAGCCGGGGGGTTCAGAACACTGAAGCTTTCTTT.

This sequence joins TRBV7-6 and TRBJ2-2, with a possible D match to TRBD2 (6 bases). Germline V gene data show CDR1 as SGHVS and CDR2 as FNYEAQ. Trimming removed 5 bases at V and 1 base at J, with 14 bases between. The CDR3 runs to 16 residues. The CDR3, as DNA: TGTGCCAGCAGCCCCGATAGGAGGGGGAACACCGGGGAGCTGTTTTTT. Encoded protein: CASSPDRRGNTGELFF. Combining the CDR3 with reference TRBV7-6 and TRBJ2-2 gives the whole variable domain GAGVSQSPRYKVTKRGQDVALRCDPISGHVSLYWYRQALGQGPEFLTYFNYEAQQDKSGLPNDRFSAERPEGSISTLTIQRTEQRDSAMYRCASSPDRRGNTGELFFGEGSRLTVL.

This clone has just one count. The rearrangement joins TRBV5-6 to TRBJ2-5; no definite D call. CDR1 and CDR2 (germline): SGHDT, YYEEEE. The ends were cut back, 0 bases at V and 4 bases at J, with 13 bases in the middle. The CDR3 is 15 residues long. CDR3 region: CASSLETTPGETQYF. The DNA for the CDR3 is TGTGCCAGCAGCTTGGAAACAACCCCGGGAGAGACCCAGTACTTC.

This clone was observed a few times. V gene TRBV2 combines with J gene TRBJ2-3; D perhaps matches TRBD2 (7 bases). Trimming removed 6 bases at V and 5 bases at J, with 12 bases between. CDR1 is SNHLY and CDR2 is FYNNEI in the germline V gene. The CDR3 is 13 amino acids. CDR3 region: CASSNREGDTQYF. CDR3 bases: TGTGCCAGCAGCAACAGGGAGGGAGATACGCAGTATTTT.

This clone was seen at least ten times. V gene TRBV11-2 combines with J gene TRBJ2-7, with D possibly matching TRBD1 (5 bases). The germline V and J ends were trimmed by 5 bases and 3 bases, with 20 bases remaining between them. The germline CDR1 and CDR2 sequences are SGHAT and FQNNGV. The CDR3 sequence is 16 residues long. CDR3 bases: TGTGCCAGCAGCCCCCTTGGCGGCAGGGATTACTACGAGCAGTACTTC. This gives the protein CASSPLGGRDYYEQYF.

This clone was seen ten or more times. The J gene is TRBJ1-2, the V gene TRBV27; a possible D gene is TRBD1 (5 bases). CDR1 is MNHEY, CDR2 SMNVEV, per germline (reference sequence). The CDR3 is made up of 13 amino acids. V was trimmed by 6 bases and J by 4 bases, leaving 12 bases between them. Written as DNA, the CDR3 is TGTGCCAGCAGCCCCAGGGAAGGCTATGGCTACACCTTC. This gives the protein CASSPREGYGYTF.

The chain links TRBV6-2 or TRBV6-3 to TRBJ2-2; weak D call: TRBD2 (6 bases). The CDR3 has 15 residues. Trimming stripped 2 bases from V and 7 bases from J, with 14 bases between. CDR1 and CDR2 (germline): MNHEY, SVGEGT. The CDR3 loop is CASSYGISGYGELFF. Here the CDR3 DNA reads TGTGCCAGCAGTTACGGTATTAGCGGCTACGGGGAGCTGTTTTTT.

The V call is TRBV11-3, the J call TRBJ2-1; 12 nucleotides agree with TRBD2. The CDR3 covers 17 residues. The V gene end was trimmed by 5 bases and the J gene end by 9 bases; junction bases not matched to a gene: 14. Germline values: CDR1 SGHNT, CDR2 YENEEA. The CDR3 protein is CASSPGTSGFKGGEQFF. CDR3 nucleotides: TGTGCCAGCAGCCCCGGGACTAGCGGGTTTAAGGGGGGTGAGCAGTTCTTC.

The chain combines TRBV4-1 with TRBJ1-4; 10 bases align to TRBD1. Germline V gene lookup returns CDR1 MGHRA and CDR2 YSYEKL. V was pared by 1 base and J by 13 bases, with 9 bases of the junction left unmatched. This CDR3 is built from 15 residues. The CDR3 region has the DNA TGCGCCAGCAGCCAAGTAGAGGGACAGGGGAGATCACTGTTTTTT. Amino acids: CASSQVEGQGRSLFF.

The CDR3 DNA follows: TGTGCCAGCAGCAAAGAGGACAGGAGAAGGATCTACGAGCAGTACTTC. This gives the protein CASSKEDRRRIYEQYF. V is TRBV21-1 and J is TRBJ2-7; TRBD1 is taken as the D call from the table, unchecked against the DNA. TRBV21-1 is a listed pseudogene. The CDR3 is 16 residues long.

The rearrangement uses TRBV18 and TRBJ2-1, with TRBD2 as a possible D gene (5 bases). CDR3 size: 16 residues. Looked up from germline, CDR1 is KGHSH and CDR2 is LQKENI. Trimming pared 0 bases from V and 0 bases from J, leaving 9 bases between. CDR3 protein: CASSPPETSSYNEQFF. Here the CDR3 DNA reads TGTGCCAGCTCACCACCCGAAACTAGCTCCTACAATGAGCAGTTCTTC.

This chain links TRBV20-1 with TRBJ2-1; D not certain. Germline values: CDR1 DFQATT, CDR2 SNEGSKA (reference sequence). V dropped 3 bases and J dropped 8 bases, with 11 bases sitting between them. The CDR3 has 12 residues. CDR3 protein: CSASLAPYEQFF. The CDR3 DNA follows: TGCAGTGCTAGTTTGGCCCCGTATGAGCAGTTCTTC.

Here the CDR3 reads CASSLAGYDEKLFF. The DNA of the CDR3 is TGCGCCAGCAGCTTGGCAGGGTACGATGAAAAACTGTTTTTT. The V call is TRBV5-1, the J call TRBJ1-4, with D maybe TRBD1 (5 bases). The CDR3 sequence is 14 residues long. Germline CDR1 reads SGHRS; CDR2 reads YFSETQ. The germline V and J ends were trimmed by 0 bases and 6 bases, with 9 bases remaining between them.